Following are 22 T cell receptor beta chains from one sample sequenced in a study of OX40 agonist ivuxolimab in advanced cancers. TCRdb's copy holds only in-frame clones and misses some; the assay was immunoSEQ multiplex PCR. The table lists roughly 100,000 clones, 90% of them singletons. This specimen consisted of CD4+ or CD8+ T cells sorted from blood, obtained in a trial of the OX40 agonist ivuxolimab. Receptors were obtained from an adult with an advanced solid tumor such as melanoma, head and neck, liver or kidney cancer.

The chain employs TRBV28 and TRBJ2-3, with TRBD1 identical over 10 bases. Germline assignment: CDR1 MDHEN and CDR2 SYDVKM. The V segment lost 5 bases and the J segment 3 bases; nucleotides outside the gene matches: 2. The CDR3 spans 14 residues. In nucleotides, the CDR3 is TGTGCCAGCAGTCGGGACAGGGGAACAGATACGCAGTATTTT. Translated: CASSRDRGTDTQYF. Using reference TRBV28 and TRBJ2-3 for the parts outside the CDR3, the full variable domain is DVKVTQSSRYLVKRTGEKVFLECVQDMDHENMFWYRQDPGLGLRLIYFSYDVKMKEKGDIPEGYSVSREKKERFSLILESASTNQTSMYLCASSRDRGTDTQYFGPGTRLTVL.

This rearrangement joins TRBV7-2 to TRBJ2-7; D call uncertain. CDR3 length: 14 amino acids. Deletions cut 5 bases from V and 1 base from J, with 12 bases between. Germline values: CDR1 SGHTA, CDR2 FQGNSA. CDR3 nucleotide sequence: TGTGCCAGCAGCCCCTACGCCATATCCTACGAGCAGTACTTC. It is translated as CASSPYAISYEQYF. Full variable domain (outside the CDR3, taken from reference TRBV7-2 and TRBJ2-7): GAGVSQSPSNKVTEKGKDVELRCDPISGHTALYWYRQSLGQGLEFLIYFQGNSAPDKSGLPSDRFSAERTGGSVSTLTIQRTQQEDSAVYLCASSPYAISYEQYFGPGTRLTVT.

The chain links TRBV28 to TRBJ2-7; no definite D call. Germline values: CDR1 MDHEN, CDR2 SYDVKM. The CDR3 has 13 residues. V was shortened by 7 bases and J by 2 bases, with 12 bases between the two germline ends. CDR3 loop: CASNPQAPYEQYF. CDR3 coding DNA: TGTGCCAGCAATCCCCAGGCGCCCTACGAGCAGTACTTC.

The chain links TRBV6-6 to TRBJ2-1; D may be TRBD1 or TRBD2 (5 bases each). V was clipped by 8 bases and J by 3 bases, with 5 bases between them. The CDR3 length is 11 residues. The germline V gene has CDR1 MNHNY and CDR2 SVGAGI (reference sequence). CDR3 coding DNA: TGTGCCAGCGGGGGCTACAATGAGCAGTTCTTC. Its translation is CASGGYNEQFF.

V gene TRBV5-1 combines with J gene TRBJ1-4; D not resolved. The V gene lost 0 bases and the J gene lost 8 bases, with 8 bases spanning the gap. The CDR3 covers 13 residues. Germline CDR1 reads SGHRS; CDR2 reads YFSETQ. The CDR3 spells CASSLDLGEKLFF. CDR3 coding DNA: TGCGCCAGCAGCTTGGATCTCGGCGAAAAACTGTTTTTT. The whole variable domain, remainder taken from reference TRBV5-1 and TRBJ1-4, is KAGVTQTPRYLIKTRGQQVTLSCSPISGHRSVSWYQQTPGQGLQFLFEYFSETQRNKGNFPGRFSGRQFSNSRSEMNVSTLELGDSALYLCASSLDLGEKLFFGSGTQLSVL.

This clone was recorded once. CDR3 sequence: CASGRSGTEAFF. The DNA of the CDR3 is TGTGCCAGCGGACGGTCGGGCACTGAAGCTTTCTTT. This rearrangement joins TRBV19 to TRBJ1-1; the D is unclear. The CDR3 contains 12 residues. Germline-derived CDR1 and CDR2 are LNHDA and SQIVND (reference sequence). Trimming took off 9 bases at V and 4 bases at J, with 12 bases between the two ends.

In nucleotides, the CDR3 is TGTGCCAGCAGCTTAGCCTCTTACCATGGCTACACCTTC. Amino acids: CASSLASYHGYTF. The chain couples TRBV7-9 to TRBJ1-2; the D is unclear. The CDR3 consists of 13 residues. The ends were cut back, 0 bases at V and 6 bases at J, with 8 bases in the middle. The germline gives CDR1 SEHNR, CDR2 FQNEAQ (reference sequence).

This chain links TRBV15 with TRBJ1-6, with D maybe TRBD1 (6 bases). The V gene's germline CDR1 is LNHNV and CDR2 YYDKDF (reference sequence). V lost 3 bases and J lost 9, with 9 bases in between. The CDR3 has 13 residues. CDR3: CATSREGGSPLHF. The CDR3 DNA reads as TGTGCCACCAGCAGGGAGGGGGGTTCACCCCTCCACTTT.

The V gene is TRBV9, the J gene TRBJ2-1; no firm D call. Looked up from germline, CDR1 is SGDLS and CDR2 is YYNGEE. The CDR3 totals 14 residues. Trimming took 0 bases from V and 4 from J, leaving 8 bases between them. As DNA, the CDR3 is TGTGCCAGCAGCGTAGAACAGAGTTACAATGAGCAGTTCTTC. Protein product: CASSVEQSYNEQFF. Full variable domain (rest looked up from reference TRBV9 and TRBJ2-1): DSGVTQTPKHLITATGQRVTLRCSPRSGDLSVYWYQQSLDQGLQFLIQYYNGEERAKGNILERFSAQQFPDLHSELNLSSLELGDSALYFCASSVEQSYNEQFFGPGTRLTVL.

The J gene is TRBJ2-4, the V gene TRBV5-1, with D uncertain. CDR1 is SGHRS and CDR2 is YFSETQ in the germline V gene. Trimming shortened V by 0 bases and J by 7 bases, and 8 bases separated the two germline ends. The CDR3 runs 13 residues. The CDR3 nucleotides read TGCGCCAGCAGCTTGGAAAAGCCCAACATTCAGTACTTC. Its translation is CASSLEKPNIQYF. Filled out from reference TRBV5-1 and TRBJ2-4, the complete variable domain reads KAGVTQTPRYLIKTRGQQVTLSCSPISGHRSVSWYQQTPGQGLQFLFEYFSETQRNKGNFPGRFSGRQFSNSRSEMNVSTLELGDSALYLCASSLEKPNIQYFGAGTRLSVL.

Regarding this clone: One end of the junction varies from germline; a read error may be responsible. The chain is built from TRBV6-5 and TRBJ2-1; D gene ambiguous. This CDR3 contains 16 residues. The germline gives CDR1 MNHEY, CDR2 SVGAGI. CDR3 protein: CASRYSFPDPGNEQFF. Written as DNA, the CDR3 is TGTGCCAGCAGATACTCCTTCCCCGACCCGGGCAATGAGCAGTTCTTC.

The V call is TRBV30, the J call TRBJ2-1; the match to TRBD2 covers 16 bases. The CDR3 runs 18 residues. Trimming at V came to 3 bases and at J to 7 bases, leaving 12 bases not matched to a gene. Germline V gene sequence: CDR1 GTSNPN, CDR2 SVGIG (reference sequence). This CDR3 reads CAWRAGLAGGQFRNEQFF. Written as DNA, the CDR3 is TGTGCCTGGAGAGCGGGACTAGCGGGGGGGCAGTTCAGGAATGAGCAGTTCTTC.

The CDR3 sequence: CAISETGGGPQHF. The DNA for the CDR3 is TGTGCCATCAGTGAGACAGGGGGGGGGCCCCAGCATTTT. This sequence joins TRBV10-3 and TRBJ1-5; 8 nucleotides align to TRBD1. The germline gives CDR1 ENHRY, CDR2 SYGVKD. CDR3 size: 13 residues. Losses at the gene ends were 2 bases for V and 9 bases for J; bases not matched to a gene: 3.

The chain employs TRBV19 and TRBJ2-5; D call uncertain. The closer fit of TRBJ2-7 to the DNA end suggests the J call may be wrong. The CDR3 is 13 residues long. The germline V gene encodes CDR1 LNHDA and CDR2 SQIVND (reference sequence). In nucleotides, the CDR3 is TGTGCCAGTAGTAAAGTGAGCTCCTACGAGCAGTACTTC. It translates to CASSKVSSYEQYF.

V gene TRBV6-1 combines with J gene TRBJ1-1; TRBD1 might be the D (6 bases). This CDR3 has 13 amino acids. Trimming took 6 bases from V and 1 from J, leaving 9 bases between them. Germline loops: CDR1 MNHNS, CDR2 SASEGT. The CDR3 region has the DNA TGTGCCAGCAGATCGACAGGGAACACTGAAGCTTTCTTT. Protein sequence: CASRSTGNTEAFF.

The CDR3 protein is CASSLSGDTEAFF. CDR3 nucleotide sequence: TGTGCCAGCAGCTTGTCAGGGGACACTGAAGCTTTCTTT. V and J are TRBV5-4 and TRBJ1-1; D might be TRBD1 (6 bases). The germline V and J ends were trimmed by 1 base and 3 bases, with 7 bases remaining between them. The CDR3 loop spans 13 amino acids. CDR1 and CDR2 from the germline V gene are SGHNT and YYREEE (reference sequence).

The chain links TRBV7-2 to TRBJ1-5; no firm D call. From germline, CDR1 is SGHTA and CDR2 FQGNSA. This CDR3 is 13 amino acids long. Trimming pared 5 bases from V and 5 bases from J, leaving 10 bases between. The DNA for the CDR3 is TGTGCCAGCAGCCCCTCTTGGGATCAGCCCCAGCATTTT. Protein product: CASSPSWDQPQHF.

The chain couples TRBV28 to TRBJ2-6, with unresolved D. The V end was cut by 6 bases, the J end by 2 bases, with 14 bases between. Germline V CDR1 and CDR2: MDHEN, SYDVKM. The CDR3 sequence is 16 residues long. The CDR3 sequence is CASRFTRITGANVLTF. CDR3 sequence (DNA): TGTGCCAGCAGATTCACCAGAATTACTGGGGCCAACGTCCTGACTTTC.

The chain combines TRBV10-3 with TRBJ1-1, with a possible D match to TRBD1 (5 bases). Trimming left V 9 bases short and J 0 bases short, with 20 bases between. The CDR3 contains 16 residues. Germline assignment: CDR1 ENHRY and CDR2 SYGVKD. This chain's CDR3 is CAIKASGSLMNTEAFF. CDR3 nucleotides: TGTGCCATTAAAGCTTCAGGGTCCTTAATGAACACTGAAGCTTTCTTT.

The chain combines TRBV28 with TRBJ2-2; D is perhaps TRBD1 (5 bases). V was pared by 10 bases and J by 5 bases, with 14 bases between. The CDR3 totals 13 residues. CDR1 and CDR2 (germline): MDHEN, SYDVKM. The CDR3 protein is CATLGARTGELFF. The CDR3 DNA is TGTGCCACCCTTGGGGCGCGTACCGGGGAGCTGTTTTTT.

The gene calls are TRBV19 and TRBJ1-1; D is possibly TRBD1 (6 bases). Between the trimmed V and J ends, which lost 9 bases and 8 bases, there was a span of 13 bases. The germline V gene has CDR1 LNHDA and CDR2 SQIVND (reference sequence). The CDR3 has 11 residues. CDR3 residues: CARGGGPEAFF. The CDR3 nucleotides read TGTGCCAGAGGGGGGGGTCCCGAAGCTTTCTTT.

The CDR3 reads CASSLYGGGGGQETQYF. In DNA form, the CDR3 reads TGTGCCAGCAGCTTATACGGAGGAGGAGGGGGGCAGGAGACCCAGTACTTC. V usage is TRBV7-7 and J usage is TRBJ2-5; D may match TRBD1 or TRBD2 (6 bases each). The CDR3 spans 17 residues. Germline values: CDR1 SSHAT, CDR2 FNYEAQ (reference sequence). Trimming shortened V by 2 bases and J by 5 bases, and 21 bases separated the two germline ends.